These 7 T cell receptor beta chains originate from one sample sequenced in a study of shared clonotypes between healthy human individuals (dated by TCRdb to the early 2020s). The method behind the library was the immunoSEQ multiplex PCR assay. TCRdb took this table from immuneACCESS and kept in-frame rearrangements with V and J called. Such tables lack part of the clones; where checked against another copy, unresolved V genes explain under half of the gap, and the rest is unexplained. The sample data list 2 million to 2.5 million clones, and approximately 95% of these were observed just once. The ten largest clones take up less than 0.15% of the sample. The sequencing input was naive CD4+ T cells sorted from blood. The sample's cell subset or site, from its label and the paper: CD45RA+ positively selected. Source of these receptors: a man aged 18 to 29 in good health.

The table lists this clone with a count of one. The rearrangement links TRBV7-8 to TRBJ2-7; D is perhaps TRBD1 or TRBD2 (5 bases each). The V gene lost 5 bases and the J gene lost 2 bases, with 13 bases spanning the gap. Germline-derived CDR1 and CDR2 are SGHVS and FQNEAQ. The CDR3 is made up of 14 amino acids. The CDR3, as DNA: TGTGCCAGCAGCCCCCGGGACGGAGCCTACGAGCAGTACTTC. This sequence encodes CASSPRDGAYEQYF.

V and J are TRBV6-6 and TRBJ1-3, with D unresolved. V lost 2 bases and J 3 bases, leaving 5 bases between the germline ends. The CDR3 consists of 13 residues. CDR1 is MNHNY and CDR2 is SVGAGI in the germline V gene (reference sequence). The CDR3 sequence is CASSYVDGNTIYF. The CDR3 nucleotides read TGTGCCAGCAGTTACGTGGATGGAAACACCATATATTTT.

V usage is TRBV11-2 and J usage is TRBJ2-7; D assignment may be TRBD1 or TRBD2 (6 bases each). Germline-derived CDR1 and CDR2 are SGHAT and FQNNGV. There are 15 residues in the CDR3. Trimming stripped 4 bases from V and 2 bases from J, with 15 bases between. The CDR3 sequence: CASSSSGGSTYEQYF. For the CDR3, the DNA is TGTGCCAGCAGCTCGTCCGGGGGCTCAACCTACGAGCAGTACTTC. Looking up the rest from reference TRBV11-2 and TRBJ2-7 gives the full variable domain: EAGVAQSPRYKIIEKRQSVAFWCNPISGHATLYWYQQILGQGPKLLIQFQNNGVVDDSQLPKDRFSAERLKGVDSTLKIQPAKLEDSAVYLCASSSSGGSTYEQYFGPGTRLTVT.

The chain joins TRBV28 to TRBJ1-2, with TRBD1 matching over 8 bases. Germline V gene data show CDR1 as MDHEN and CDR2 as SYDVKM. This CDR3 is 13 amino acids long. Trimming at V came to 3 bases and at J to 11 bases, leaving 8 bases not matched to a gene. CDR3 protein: CASSFGGQGRYTF. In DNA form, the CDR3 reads TGTGCCAGCAGTTTTGGAGGACAGGGAAGATACACCTTC.

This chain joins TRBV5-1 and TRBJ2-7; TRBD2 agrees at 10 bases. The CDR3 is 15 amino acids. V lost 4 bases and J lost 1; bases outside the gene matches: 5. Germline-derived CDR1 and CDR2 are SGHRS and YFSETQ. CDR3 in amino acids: CASSASSGGSYEQYF. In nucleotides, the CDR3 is TGCGCCAGCAGCGCATCTAGCGGGGGTTCCTACGAGCAGTACTTC.

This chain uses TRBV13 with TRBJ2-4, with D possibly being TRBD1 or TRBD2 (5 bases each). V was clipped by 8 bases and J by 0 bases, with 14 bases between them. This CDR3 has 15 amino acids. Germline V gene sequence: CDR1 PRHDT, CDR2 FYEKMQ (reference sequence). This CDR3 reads CASSRWGLAKNIQYF. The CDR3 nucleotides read TGTGCCAGCTCAAGGTGGGGGTTAGCCAAAAACATTCAGTACTTC. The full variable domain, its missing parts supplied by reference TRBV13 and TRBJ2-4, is AAGVIQSPRHLIKEKRETATLKCYPIPRHDTVYWYQQGPGQDPQFLISFYEKMQSDKGSIPDRFSAQQFSDYHSELNMSSLELGDSALYFCASSRWGLAKNIQYFGAGTRLSVL.

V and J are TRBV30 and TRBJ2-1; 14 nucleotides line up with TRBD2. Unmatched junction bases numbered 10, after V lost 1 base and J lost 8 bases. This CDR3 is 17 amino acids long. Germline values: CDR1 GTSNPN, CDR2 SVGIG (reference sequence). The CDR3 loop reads CAWSAGTSGSGRDEQFF. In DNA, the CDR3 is TGTGCCTGGAGTGCCGGGACTAGCGGGAGCGGTAGGGATGAGCAGTTCTTC.